This T cell receptor beta chain was sequenced for a study of T cell repertoires in cytomegalovirus infection. Via MiXCR, TCRdb re-called the reads, giving one row per CDR3 protein. The sample contains 650,000 to 900,000 distinct CDR3 sequences, almost 30% of which appear only once. This clonotype was counted ten times or more. Its target is not known. CDR3 length: 13 amino acids. Trimming took off 6 bases at V and 6 bases at J, with 15 bases between the two ends. The sequenced sample was cultured CD8+ T cells from PBMCs, obtained from culture after CMV antigen stimulation. The chain combines TRBV12-3 or TRBV12-4 with TRBJ2-7, with D tentatively TRBD1 (6 bases). The receptor comes from a human donor in good health (CMV status not recorded). Some clones in this sample may be carry-over from other donors' samples. The CDR3 reads CASSSSGAGEQYV. CDR3 bases: TGTGCCAGCAGCTCATCAGGGGCCGGCGAGCAGTACGTC.